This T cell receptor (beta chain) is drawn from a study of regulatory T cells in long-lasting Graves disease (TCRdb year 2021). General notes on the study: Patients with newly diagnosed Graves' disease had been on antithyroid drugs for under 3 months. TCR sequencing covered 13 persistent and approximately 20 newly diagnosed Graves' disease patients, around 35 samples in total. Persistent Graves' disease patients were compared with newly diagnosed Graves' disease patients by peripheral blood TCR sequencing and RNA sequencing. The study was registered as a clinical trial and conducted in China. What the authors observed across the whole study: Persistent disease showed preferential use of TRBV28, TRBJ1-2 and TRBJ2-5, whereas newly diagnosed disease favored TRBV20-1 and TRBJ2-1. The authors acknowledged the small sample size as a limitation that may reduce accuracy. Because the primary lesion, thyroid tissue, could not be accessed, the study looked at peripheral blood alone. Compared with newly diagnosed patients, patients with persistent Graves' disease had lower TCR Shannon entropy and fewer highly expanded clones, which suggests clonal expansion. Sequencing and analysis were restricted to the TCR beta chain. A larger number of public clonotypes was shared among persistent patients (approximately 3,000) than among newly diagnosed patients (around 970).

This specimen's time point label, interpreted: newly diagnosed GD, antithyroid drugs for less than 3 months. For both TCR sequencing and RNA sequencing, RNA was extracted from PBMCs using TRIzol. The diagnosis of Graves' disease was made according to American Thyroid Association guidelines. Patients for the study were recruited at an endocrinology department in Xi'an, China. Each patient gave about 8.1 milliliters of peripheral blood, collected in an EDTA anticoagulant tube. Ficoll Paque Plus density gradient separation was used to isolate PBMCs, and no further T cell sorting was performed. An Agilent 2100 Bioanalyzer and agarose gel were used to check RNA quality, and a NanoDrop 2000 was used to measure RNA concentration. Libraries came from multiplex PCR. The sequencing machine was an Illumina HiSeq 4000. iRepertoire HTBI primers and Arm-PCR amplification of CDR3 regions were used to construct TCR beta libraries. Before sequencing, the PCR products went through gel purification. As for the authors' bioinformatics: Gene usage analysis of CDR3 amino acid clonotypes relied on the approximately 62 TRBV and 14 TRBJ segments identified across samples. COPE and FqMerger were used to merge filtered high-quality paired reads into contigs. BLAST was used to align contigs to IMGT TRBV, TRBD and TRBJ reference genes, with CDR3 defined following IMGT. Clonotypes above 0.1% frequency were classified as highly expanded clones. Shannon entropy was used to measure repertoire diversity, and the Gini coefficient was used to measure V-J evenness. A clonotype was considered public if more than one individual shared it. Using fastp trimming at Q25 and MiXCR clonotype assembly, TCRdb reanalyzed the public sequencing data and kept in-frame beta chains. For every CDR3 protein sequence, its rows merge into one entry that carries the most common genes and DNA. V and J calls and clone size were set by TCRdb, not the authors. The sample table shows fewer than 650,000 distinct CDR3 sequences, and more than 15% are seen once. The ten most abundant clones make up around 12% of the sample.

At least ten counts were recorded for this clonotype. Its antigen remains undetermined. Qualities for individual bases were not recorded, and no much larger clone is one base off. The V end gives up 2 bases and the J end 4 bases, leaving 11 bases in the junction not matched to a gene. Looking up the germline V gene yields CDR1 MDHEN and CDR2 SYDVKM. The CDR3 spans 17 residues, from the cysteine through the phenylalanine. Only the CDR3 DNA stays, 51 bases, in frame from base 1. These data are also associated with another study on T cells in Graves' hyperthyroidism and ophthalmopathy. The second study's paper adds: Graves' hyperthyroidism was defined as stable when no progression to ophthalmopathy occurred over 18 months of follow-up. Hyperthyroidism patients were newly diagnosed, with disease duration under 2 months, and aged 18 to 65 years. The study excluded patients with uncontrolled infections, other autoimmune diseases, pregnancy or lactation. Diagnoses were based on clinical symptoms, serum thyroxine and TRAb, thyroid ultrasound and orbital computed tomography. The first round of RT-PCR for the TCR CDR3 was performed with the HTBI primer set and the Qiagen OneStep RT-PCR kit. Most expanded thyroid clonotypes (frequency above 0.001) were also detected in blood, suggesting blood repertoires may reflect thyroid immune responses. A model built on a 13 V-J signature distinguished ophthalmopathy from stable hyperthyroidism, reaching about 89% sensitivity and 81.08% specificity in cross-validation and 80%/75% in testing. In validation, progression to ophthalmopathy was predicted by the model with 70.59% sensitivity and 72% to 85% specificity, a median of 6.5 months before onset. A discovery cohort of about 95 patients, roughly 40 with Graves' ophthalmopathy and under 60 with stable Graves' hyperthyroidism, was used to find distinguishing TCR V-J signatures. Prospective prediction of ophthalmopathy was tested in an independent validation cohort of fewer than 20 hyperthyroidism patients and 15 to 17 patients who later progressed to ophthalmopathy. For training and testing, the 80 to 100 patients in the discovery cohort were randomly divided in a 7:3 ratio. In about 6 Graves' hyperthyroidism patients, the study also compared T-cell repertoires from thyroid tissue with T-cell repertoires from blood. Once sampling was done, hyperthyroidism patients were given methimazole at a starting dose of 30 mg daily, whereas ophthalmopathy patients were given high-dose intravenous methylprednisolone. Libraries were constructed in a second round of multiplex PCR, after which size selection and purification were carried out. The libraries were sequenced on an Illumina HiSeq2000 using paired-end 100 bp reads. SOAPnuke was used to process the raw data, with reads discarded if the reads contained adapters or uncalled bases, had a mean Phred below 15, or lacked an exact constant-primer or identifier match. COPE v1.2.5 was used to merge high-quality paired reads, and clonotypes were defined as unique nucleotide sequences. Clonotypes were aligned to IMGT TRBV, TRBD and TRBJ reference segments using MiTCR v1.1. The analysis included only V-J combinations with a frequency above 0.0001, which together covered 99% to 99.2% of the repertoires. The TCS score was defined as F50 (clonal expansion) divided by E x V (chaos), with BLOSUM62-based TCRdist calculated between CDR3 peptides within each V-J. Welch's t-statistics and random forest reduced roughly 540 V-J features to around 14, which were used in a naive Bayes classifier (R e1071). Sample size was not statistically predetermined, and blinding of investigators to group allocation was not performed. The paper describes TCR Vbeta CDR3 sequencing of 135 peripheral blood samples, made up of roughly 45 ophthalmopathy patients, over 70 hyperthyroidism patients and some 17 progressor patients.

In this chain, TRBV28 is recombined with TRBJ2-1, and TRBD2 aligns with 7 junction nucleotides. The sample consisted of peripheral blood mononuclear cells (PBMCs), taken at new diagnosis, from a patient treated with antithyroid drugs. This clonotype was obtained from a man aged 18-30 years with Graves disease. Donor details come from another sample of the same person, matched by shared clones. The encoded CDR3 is CASSLQGPSGKYNEQFF. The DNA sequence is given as TGTGCCAGCAGTTTACAGGGTCCTAGCGGAAAATACAATGAGCAGTTCTTC.